The 32 T cell receptor beta chains in this list originate from one sample, sequenced in a study of blood T cell repertoires in COVID-19. Profiling relied on immunoSEQ multiplex PCR, and the TCRdb table lists in-frame clones only, not all of them. This sample has 100,000 to 150,000 clones, with 75% to 90% found just once. Sequenced sample: PBMCs or T cells enriched from blood (not recorded which). Every receptor here comes from a woman aged 50 to 65 who had recovered from COVID-19.

This chain links TRBV11-3 with TRBJ1-1, with TRBD1 as a possible D gene (6 bases). Germline V gene sequence: CDR1 SGHNT, CDR2 YENEEA. The CDR3 sequence is 14 residues long. Trimming took 5 bases from V and 10 from J, leaving 20 bases between them. This CDR3 is CASSAPGQGKGAFF. CDR3 DNA: TGTGCCAGCAGCGCCCCCGGGCAGGGGAAGGGAGCTTTCTTT.

In nucleotides, the CDR3 is TGTGCCAGCAAAATAGAGGGACTCTTGAACACTGAAGCTTTCTTT. Its protein product is CASKIEGLLNTEAFF. The chain recombines TRBV2 with TRBJ1-1, with a tentative D call TRBD1 (5 bases). This CDR3 region has 15 residues. Trimming removed 7 bases from V and 0 bases from J, with 15 bases in between. Germline V gene lookup returns CDR1 SNHLY and CDR2 FYNNEI.

The V call is TRBV7-6, the J call TRBJ1-2; the match to TRBD1 covers 10 bases. This CDR3 spans 17 amino acids. V lost 5 bases, J lost 1 base, and 10 bases stayed unmatched. Looked up from germline, CDR1 is SGHVS and CDR2 is FNYEAQ. This chain's CDR3 is CASSPEDRGPLNYGYTF. DNA for the CDR3: TGTGCCAGCAGCCCCGAAGACAGGGGGCCCCTTAACTATGGCTACACCTTC.

The V call is TRBV5-1, the J call TRBJ1-2, with a possible D match to TRBD1 (6 bases). Germline V gives CDR1 SGHRS, CDR2 YFSETQ. The length of the CDR3 is 14 residues. The V gene lost 2 bases and the J gene lost 4 bases, with 12 bases spanning the gap. The CDR3 DNA is TGCGCCAGCAGCTTCGGGGACATCACCTATGGCTACACCTTC. It encodes CASSFGDITYGYTF.

The chain uses TRBV6-2 or TRBV6-3 and TRBJ2-5; TRBD2 matches at 7 bases. The V gene end was trimmed by 2 bases and the J gene end by 1 base; junction bases not matched to a gene: 7. Looked up from germline, CDR1 is MNHEY and CDR2 is SVGEGT. CDR3 length: 16 amino acids. The CDR3 region has the DNA TGTGCCAGCAGTTACCCGCGGGGGTCGGTCCAAGAGACCCAGTACTTC. As protein: CASSYPRGSVQETQYF.

J is TRBJ1-2 and V is TRBV7-9; a weak D match, TRBD1 (6 bases). This CDR3 spans 14 amino acids. Trimming removed 1 base from V and 7 bases from J, with 13 bases in between. Germline CDR1 reads SEHNR; CDR2 reads FQNEAQ (reference sequence). The DNA for the CDR3 is TGTGCCAGCAGCTTAGGGACCGCCAGGGGTGGCTACACCTTC. This translates into CASSLGTARGGYTF.

The chain employs TRBV3-1 (or the pseudogene TRBV3-2) and TRBJ1-1, with D hard to call. Germline V lookup: CDR1 LGHDT, CDR2 YNNKEL (reference sequence). The CDR3 runs to 14 residues. V was pared by 1 base and J by 2 bases, with 8 bases between. As DNA, the CDR3 is TGTGCCAGCAGCCAAGGTAGCAGCAACACTGAAGCTTTCTTT. Protein: CASSQGSSNTEAFF.

J is TRBJ2-2 and V is TRBV10-3; 8 positions match TRBD2. The junction had 7 bases not matched to a gene; V was cut back by 10 bases and J by 3 bases. This CDR3 is 14 amino acids long. Germline V CDR1 and CDR2: ENHRY, SYGVKD. CDR3 loop: CATRTSLDTGELFF. As DNA, the CDR3 is TGTGCCACCAGGACTAGCTTGGACACCGGGGAGCTGTTTTTT.

This rearrangement joins TRBV3-1 (or the pseudogene TRBV3-2) to TRBJ2-2; a weak D match, TRBD2 (5 bases). Germline V lookup: CDR1 LGHDT, CDR2 YNNKEL (reference sequence). This CDR3 has 16 residues. The V and J ends lost 4 bases and 0 bases respectively, with 12 bases between them. The CDR3 nucleotides read TGTGCCAGCAGCCTCAGGACTGTCGCGAACACCGGGGAGCTGTTTTTT. It specifies CASSLRTVANTGELFF.

This clone has only one observation. This CDR3 reads CASSFFTGGAYEQYF. The CDR3 DNA is TGTGCCAGCAGCTTCTTCACAGGGGGGGCCTACGAGCAGTACTTC. The gene calls are TRBV5-4 and TRBJ2-7, with D possibly TRBD1 on 8 matching bases. CDR3 size: 15 residues. The germline V and J ends were trimmed by 2 bases and 2 bases, with 14 bases remaining between them. The germline V gene has CDR1 SGHNT and CDR2 YYREEE (reference sequence).

As concerns this clone: A junction end diverges from the germline sequence, so it may reflect a read error. The J gene is TRBJ1-2, the V gene TRBV12-3 or TRBV12-4; D is uncertain. The CDR3 sequence is 10 residues long. CDR3 DNA sequence: TGTGCCAGCAGTTCATGGCATACCTTCTTC. It specifies CASSSWHTFF.

V gene TRBV5-1 combines with J gene TRBJ1-1; 8 positions agree with TRBD1. Germline values: CDR1 SGHRS, CDR2 YFSETQ. J gave up 6 bases and V 1 base, and 20 bases lay outside the gene matches. The CDR3 spans 19 residues. The CDR3 nucleotides read TGCGCCAGCAGCTTGCGGGGGACAGGAAACACCTTTTTCGGACCTGAAGCTTTCTTT. Amino acids: CASSLRGTGNTFFGPEAFF.

This chain uses TRBV6-1 with TRBJ1-3; TRBD1 matches at 8 bases. The CDR3 extends over 15 amino acids. Germline trimming cut 9 bases from V and 4 bases from J; bases unmatched to any gene: 11. Germline CDR1 reads MNHNS; CDR2 reads SASEGT. The CDR3 is CASGLTDRGGNTIYF. DNA for the CDR3: TGTGCCAGTGGGTTAACCGACAGGGGAGGAAACACCATATATTTT.

This chain joins TRBV12-3 or TRBV12-4 and TRBJ2-7, with 7 bases aligning to TRBD1. The CDR3 extends over 13 amino acids. J was trimmed by 4 bases and V by 3 bases; bases with no gene match: 3. The CDR3: CASSFRGTYEQYF. In DNA, the CDR3 is TGTGCCAGCAGTTTCAGGGGGACATACGAGCAGTACTTC.

This chain links TRBV6-5 with TRBJ1-1, with D perhaps matching TRBD1 (5 bases). The V gene's germline CDR1 is MNHEY and CDR2 SVGAGI. CDR3 length: 14 residues. Deletions cut 4 bases from V and 1 base from J, with 10 bases between. CDR3 residues: CASSSMTANTEAFF. The CDR3 DNA sequence: TGTGCCAGCAGTTCCATGACAGCGAACACTGAAGCTTTCTTT.

The chain is built from TRBV11-1 and TRBJ2-7, with D maybe TRBD2 (5 bases). V was cut by 6 bases and J by 3 bases, with 15 bases left in between. Germline V gene lookup returns CDR1 SGHAT and CDR2 FQDESV (reference sequence). The CDR3 has 14 residues. CDR3 coding DNA: TGTGCCAGCAGTAATCTAGCACAGATCTACGAGCAGTACTTC. This encodes CASSNLAQIYEQYF.

This sequence joins TRBV3-1 (or the pseudogene TRBV3-2) and TRBJ2-2, with D tentatively TRBD2 (5 bases). Germline CDR1 is LGHDT and CDR2 is YNNKEL (reference sequence). The V end was cut by 7 bases, the J end by 4 bases, with 16 bases between. The CDR3 has 15 residues. The CDR3 DNA follows: TGTGCCAGCAAAAACGGGGAGCTCCGCACCGGGGAGCTGTTTTTT. Translating it yields CASKNGELRTGELFF.

The chain uses TRBV30 and TRBJ2-7; 7 nucleotides line up with TRBD1. Per the germline V gene, CDR1 is GTSNPN and CDR2 is SVGIG (reference sequence). Germline trimming cut 4 bases from V and 6 bases from J; bases unmatched to any gene: 3. The CDR3 length is 11 residues. CDR3 DNA sequence: TGTGCCTGGAAGACAGGGCCCGAGCAGTACTTC. Amino acid sequence: CAWKTGPEQYF.

The rearrangement joins TRBV18 to TRBJ1-2; the match to TRBD1 covers 8 bases. Germline V gene lookup returns CDR1 KGHSH and CDR2 LQKENI. V lost 6 bases and J lost 11; bases outside the gene matches: 5. This CDR3 spans 11 amino acids. In DNA form, the CDR3 reads TGTGCCAGCTCCAAGGACAGGGAATACACCTTC. This codes for CASSKDREYTF.

V is TRBV13 and J is TRBJ2-1, with TRBD1 as a possible D gene (7 bases). The CDR3 has 22 residues. V was pared by 1 base and J by 5 bases, with 33 bases between. CDR1 is PRHDT, CDR2 FYEKMQ, per germline (reference sequence). CDR3 residues: CASSLVGGRQGFLAGRDNEQFF. The CDR3, as DNA: TGTGCCAGCAGCTTAGTAGGGGGCCGACAGGGATTTCTGGCGGGGAGAGACAATGAGCAGTTCTTC.

The V and J genes are TRBV5-1 and TRBJ2-5; D possibly corresponds to TRBD1 (5 bases). Germline V gene data show CDR1 as SGHRS and CDR2 as YFSETQ. The CDR3 consists of 15 residues. The V gene lost 5 bases and the J gene lost 5 bases, with 19 bases spanning the gap. The CDR3 DNA is TGCGCCAGCAGAACCACAGGTCAGGATCCGGAGACCCAGTACTTC. Protein: CASRTTGQDPETQYF.

The chain has TRBV18 and TRBJ1-4, with D unclear. V lost 4 bases, J lost 4 bases, and 7 bases lay in between. CDR3 length: 13 residues. Per germline, CDR1 KGHSH and CDR2 LQKENI. The CDR3 is CASSLSGNEKLFF. CDR3 nucleotide sequence: TGTGCCAGCTCACTGAGCGGTAATGAAAAACTGTTTTTT.

The J gene is TRBJ1-6, the V gene TRBV7-8, with a tentative D call TRBD1 (6 bases). CDR1 SGHVS and CDR2 FQNEAQ come from the germline V gene. V shed 6 bases and J shed 6 bases, with 21 bases lying between them. The CDR3 length is 17 residues. CDR3 protein: CASSITHAGGGNSPLHF. The DNA for the CDR3 is TGTGCCAGCAGTATTACCCACGCGGGGGGCGGTAATTCACCCCTCCACTTT.

Points on this clone: Compared with germline, one end of the junction differs, possibly owing to a read error. The gene calls are TRBV19 and TRBJ2-7, with 7 nucleotides matching TRBD1. Germline CDR1 is LNHDA and CDR2 is SQIVND (reference sequence). The CDR3 has 14 amino acids. CDR3 DNA sequence: TGTGCCAGTAGTACCCGGGACAGATACTACGGGCAGTACTTC. Translation gives CASSTRDRYYGQYF.

This chain uses TRBV5-6 with TRBJ2-3; 10 bases line up with TRBD1. V was clipped by 4 bases and J by 5 bases; unmatched bases: 4. Looked up from germline, CDR1 is SGHDT and CDR2 is YYEEEE. The CDR3 has 14 residues. The CDR3 sequence: CASSVGQGVDTQYF. CDR3 bases: TGTGCCAGCAGCGTTGGACAGGGGGTAGATACGCAGTATTTT.

This chain links TRBV7-2 with TRBJ1-6; D is unresolved. The CDR3 is 14 amino acids. Germline V CDR1 and CDR2: SGHTA, FQGNSA. Trimming removed 5 bases at V and 6 bases at J, with 11 bases between. CDR3 region: CASSHLIPNSPLHF. In DNA, the CDR3 is TGTGCCAGCAGCCACCTAATCCCTAATTCACCCCTCCACTTT.

This chain connects TRBV29-1 to TRBJ2-7; the D gene is possibly TRBD2 (5 bases). Germline V gene sequence: CDR1 SQVTM, CDR2 ANQGSEA. The CDR3 loop spans 13 amino acids. The ends were cut back, 7 bases at V and 2 bases at J, with 15 bases in the middle. CDR3 region: CSAQQWGAYEQYF. The DNA of the CDR3 is TGCAGCGCTCAACAATGGGGAGCCTACGAGCAGTACTTC.

This clone was seen a handful of times. The chain employs TRBV14 and TRBJ2-1; D is unclear. V lost 0 bases to trimming and J lost 12 bases, with 15 bases between them. This CDR3 spans 14 amino acids. Germline V gene sequence: CDR1 SGHDN, CDR2 FVKESK. CDR3 region: CASSQEARMGTQFF. In DNA form, the CDR3 reads TGTGCCAGCAGCCAAGAGGCGAGGATGGGTACGCAGTTCTTC.

The chain couples TRBV27 to TRBJ1-1, with TRBD1 matching 12 bases. CDR1 is MNHEY, CDR2 SMNVEV, per germline (reference sequence). V lost 2 bases, J lost 4 bases, and 5 bases stayed unmatched. This CDR3 is built from 16 residues. CDR3: CASSLGTGGAGTEAFF. The CDR3 DNA reads as TGTGCCAGCAGTTTAGGGACAGGGGGCGCAGGCACTGAAGCTTTCTTT.

The gene calls are TRBV29-1 and TRBJ1-5; D call uncertain. From germline, CDR1 is SQVTM and CDR2 ANQGSEA. V was pared by 7 bases and J by 1 base, with 11 bases between. The CDR3 loop spans 13 amino acids. The CDR3 spells CSASERSNQPQHF. CDR3 nucleotides: TGCAGCGCTAGCGAGAGGAGCAATCAGCCCCAGCATTTT.

The chain joins TRBV3-1 (or the pseudogene TRBV3-2) to TRBJ2-1, with D perhaps matching TRBD2 (6 bases). Germline assignment: CDR1 LGHDT and CDR2 YNNKEL (reference sequence). The CDR3 has 16 amino acids. Deletions cut 2 bases from V and 0 bases from J, with 11 bases between. The CDR3 loop reads CASSQTRGSSYNEQFF. For the CDR3, the DNA is TGTGCCAGCAGCCAAACCCGGGGGAGCTCCTACAATGAGCAGTTCTTC.

The V and J genes are TRBV5-1 and TRBJ2-7; 7 positions agree with TRBD1. The ends lost 2 bases at V and 4 bases at J; junction bases unmatched: 3. Per the germline V gene, CDR1 is SGHRS and CDR2 is YFSETQ. There are 13 residues in the CDR3. The CDR3 sequence: CASSFGTEYEQYF. For the CDR3, the DNA is TGCGCCAGCAGCTTTGGGACAGAGTACGAGCAGTACTTC. Full variable domain (rest looked up from reference TRBV5-1 and TRBJ2-7): KAGVTQTPRYLIKTRGQQVTLSCSPISGHRSVSWYQQTPGQGLQFLFEYFSETQRNKGNFPGRFSGRQFSNSRSEMNVSTLELGDSALYLCASSFGTEYEQYFGPGTRLTVT.